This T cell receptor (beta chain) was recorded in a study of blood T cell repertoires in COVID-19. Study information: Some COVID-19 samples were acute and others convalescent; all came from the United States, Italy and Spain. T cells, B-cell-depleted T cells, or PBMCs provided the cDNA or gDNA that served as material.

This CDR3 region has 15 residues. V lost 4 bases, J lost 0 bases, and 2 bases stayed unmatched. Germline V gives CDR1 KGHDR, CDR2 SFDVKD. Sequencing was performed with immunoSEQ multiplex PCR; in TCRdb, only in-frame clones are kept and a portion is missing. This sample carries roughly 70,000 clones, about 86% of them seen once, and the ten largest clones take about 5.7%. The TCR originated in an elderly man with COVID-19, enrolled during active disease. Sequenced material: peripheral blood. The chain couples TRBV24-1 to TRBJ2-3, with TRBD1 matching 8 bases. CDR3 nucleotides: TGTGCCACCAGTGACTGGACAGGGAGCACAGATACGCAGTATTTT. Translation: CATSDWTGSTDTQYF.